The rows below give T cell receptor beta chains drawn from one sample of a study of blood T cell repertoires in COVID-19. TCRdb keeps only in-frame clones here, not all; method: immunoSEQ multiplex PCR. Of under 200,000 clones in the sample, roughly 84% were seen once. The source material was PBMCs or T cells enriched from blood (not recorded which). The receptors originated from a woman aged 25 to 39 who had been exposed to COVID-19. CDR3s include the opening cysteine and the closing phenylalanine or tryptophan.

J gene,V gene,CDR3 protein
TRBJ1-1,TRBV21-1,CASSTGEGARVPEAFF
TRBJ2-1,TRBV13,CASSGQGTYNEQFF
TRBJ1-1,TRBV30,CASSRGGSTEAFF
TRBJ2-3,TRBV10-1,CASSDYGLTDTQYF
TRBJ2-1,TRBV10-2,CASSGTSGGSSYNEQFF
TRBJ2-7,TRBV25-1,CASSPRTSPSYEQYF
TRBJ1-1,TRBV11-2,CASSFQGAGTEAFF
TRBJ1-3,TRBV18,CASSRPGQSSGNTIYF
TRBJ2-3,TRBV11-2,CASSLAGATDTQYF
TRBJ1-3,TRBV5-1,CASSLAGGLSGNTIYF
TRBJ1-2,TRBV27,CASSLIGGRPYGYTF
TRBJ2-7,TRBV5-5,CASSFSAGVSYEQYF
TRBJ1-1,TRBV7-9,CASSGAGGMNTEAFF
TRBJ1-6,TRBV30,CAWSVSRQGNSPLHF
TRBJ1-2,TRBV11-2,CASTPTGVNYGYTF
TRBJ2-7,TRBV7-2,CASSPRPRDIHEQYF
TRBJ1-1,TRBV3-1/TRBV3-2,CASSQGTPGQGRPPF
TRBJ1-3,TRBV3-1/TRBV3-2,CASSQGLYRNSGNTIYF
TRBJ1-2,TRBV3-1/TRBV3-2,CASSQPGASYGYTF
TRBJ1-5,TRBV2,CASSGDRGLQPQHF
TRBJ1-2,TRBV6-4,CASSEDTGGIGYTF
TRBJ1-5,TRBV3-1/TRBV3-2,CASSQDHTGQPQHF
TRBJ1-5,TRBV3-1/TRBV3-2,CASSQDRRTGLNQPQHF
TRBJ2-1,TRBV9,CASSGQGRNEQFF
TRBJ2-1,TRBV6-2/TRBV6-3,CASSLPSGDEQFF
TRBJ2-7,TRBV7-2,CASSLSSGLAYEQYF
TRBJ2-1,TRBV6-6,CATSWGVEQFF
TRBJ2-1,TRBV27,CASNPYPTKEQFF
TRBJ1-6,TRBV30,CAWSEGTDYNSPLHF
TRBJ2-3,TRBV5-1,CASSPTSGGTTDTQYF
TRBJ1-2,TRBV5-6,CASRRQGANYGYTF
TRBJ2-3,TRBV9,CASSPVRAGATDTQYF
TRBJ1-3,TRBV19,CASSAQGSSGNTIYF
TRBJ1-1,TRBV5-1,CASSAITGLGTEAFF
TRBJ2-7,TRBV7-2,CASSLVNPRQGLTYEQYF
TRBJ1-5,TRBV2,CASSEVGWARREHQPQHF
TRBJ2-1,TRBV5-1,CASSPWGSGGAGNEQFF
TRBJ1-6,TRBV30,CAWGQGNSPLHF
TRBJ1-2,TRBV6-5,CATEQTGGIRGYTF
TRBJ1-3,TRBV6-1,CASSESDRGLGYF
TRBJ2-5,TRBV12-3/TRBV12-4,CASSFRGGETQYF
TRBJ2-5,TRBV27,CASSSAQRETQYF
TRBJ2-7,TRBV30,CAWAPGASTYEQYF
TRBJ1-2,TRBV6-5,CASSGGTSNYGYTF
TRBJ1-6,TRBV27,CASCTQGGNNNSPLHF
TRBJ2-2,TRBV2,CASSEWGRGAGELFF
TRBJ2-7,TRBV19,CASSMGRSYEQYF
TRBJ1-2,TRBV5-1,CASRGDTNYGYTF
TRBJ1-1,TRBV7-2,CASSPYRGDRFF
TRBJ2-7,TRBV4-1,CASSQGPVTGGSYEQYF